Listed below are T cell receptor beta chains from one sample, sequenced in a study of radiotherapy plus CTLA-4 blockade in lung cancer. Only in-frame clones appear in the TCRdb table, and some are missing; sequencing was by immunoSEQ multiplex PCR. The table records 80,000 to 95,000 clones, around 84% of them present only once. The sequenced sample was peripheral blood, obtained from a patient treated with radiotherapy plus ipilimumab. Every receptor here comes from a human donor with non-small cell lung cancer that progressed on radiotherapy plus ipilimumab. Each CDR3 is given with its conserved first and last residue. D genes are given only for firm matches. Rows may omit the clone size; those that give it use once, few, many or a size class.

size	D	V	J	DNA	CDR3
NA	TRBD1	TRBV9	TRBJ2-7	TGTGCCAGCAGCACAGGGGGGCCCTACGAGCAGTACTTC	CASSTGGPYEQYF
NA	TRBD1	TRBV25-1	TRBJ2-3	TGTGCCAGCAGTGAATCTAGGACAGGGACAGATACGCAGTATTTT	CASSESRTGTDTQYF
NA	NA	TRBV7-5	TRBJ1-1	TGTGCCAGAAGCTTGCCGGGTGGTAGGAACACTGAAGCTTTCTTT	CARSLPGGRNTEAFF
once	NA	TRBV4-1	TRBJ1-1	TGCGCCAGCAGCCAAGATTTATTTTTGGAGAACACTGAAGCTTTCTTT	CASSQDLFLENTEAFF
NA	NA	TRBV19	TRBJ2-3	TGTGCCAGTAGAGGGCTTTCGGATACGCAGTATTTT	CASRGLSDTQYF
NA	TRBD1	TRBV27	TRBJ1-5	TGTGCCAGCAGTTCCTACAGGGGAACGAATCAGCCCCAGCATTTT	CASSSYRGTNQPQHF
NA	NA	TRBV4-1	TRBJ1-2	TGCGCCAGCAGCCAAGCCCGGGATAATGGCTACACCTTC	CASSQARDNGYTF
NA	TRBD2	TRBV13	TRBJ2-3	TGTGCCAGCAGCTTCCGGACTAGCGGGACTGTGACAGATACGCAGTATTTT	CASSFRTSGTVTDTQYF
NA	NA	TRBV9	TRBJ2-3	TGTGCCAGCAGCGTGACACCGGGACTCAACACAGATACGCAGTATTTT	CASSVTPGLNTDTQYF
NA	TRBD1	TRBV2	TRBJ2-7	TGTGCCAGCAGTGTTGCAGGGGGTCTGGCCTACGAGCAGTACTTC	CASSVAGGLAYEQYF
NA	NA	TRBV7-9	TRBJ2-7	TGTGCCAGCAGCTTAGGCGCCCTGGCCGAGCAGTACTTC	CASSLGALAEQYF
NA	TRBD1	TRBV29-1	TRBJ2-5	TGCAGCGTCACAACAGGGGGGTCCGTACAAGAGACCCAGTACTTC	CSVTTGGSVQETQYF
NA	TRBD1	TRBV9	TRBJ2-5	TGTGCCAGCAGCTCCCGGACAGGGGCCTGGGAGACCCAGTACTTC	CASSSRTGAWETQYF
NA	NA	TRBV4-2	TRBJ2-6	TGTGCCAGCAGCCACCCCGGACGGTCTGAGGCCAACGTCCTGACTTTC	CASSHPGRSEANVLTF
NA	NA	TRBV7-9	TRBJ1-1	TGTGCCAGCGGGACCAGGGCCGTTGACACTGAAGCTTTCTTT	CASGTRAVDTEAFF
NA	NA	TRBV6-5	TRBJ2-4	TGTGCCAGCAGTTACAGGTGGGTTTACATTCAGTACTTC	CASSYRWVYIQYF
NA	NA	TRBV15	TRBJ2-3	TGTGCCACCAGCAGAGACGTACAGGATACGCAGTATTTT	CATSRDVQDTQYF
NA	NA	TRBV6-1	TRBJ1-5	TGTGCCAGCAGTGAAGCGGGCGAGAGCAATCAGCCCCAGCATTTT	CASSEAGESNQPQHF
NA	TRBD2	TRBV7-9	TRBJ2-7	TGTGCCAGCAGCGACGGACTAGTTTTAGGCGAGCAGTACTTC	CASSDGLVLGEQYF
NA	NA	TRBV25-1	TRBJ1-1	TGTGCCAGCAGTGAATTGGGGAACACTGAAGCTTTCTTT	CASSELGNTEAFF
NA	NA	TRBV28	TRBJ1-2	TGTGCCAGCAGTTTAGGCAGTAACTATGGCTACACCTTC	CASSLGSNYGYTF
NA	TRBD2	TRBV7-2	TRBJ2-7	TGTGCCAGCAGCCGGGGACTAGCGGTTTCCTACGAGCAGTACTTC	CASSRGLAVSYEQYF
NA	NA	TRBV7-9	TRBJ1-1	TGTGCCAGCAGCTTAGCTCGTGTGAACACTGAAGCTTTCTTT	CASSLARVNTEAFF
NA	NA	TRBV5-4	TRBJ2-1	TGTGCCAGCAGCTTGGTCGCGACGGAGGAGCAGTTCTTC	CASSLVATEEQFF
NA	NA	TRBV29-1	TRBJ2-1	TGCAGCGTTGAAGGGGATCAGAATTCCCCCTACAATGAGCAGTTCTTC	CSVEGDQNSPYNEQFF
few	TRBD2	TRBV19	TRBJ2-1	TGTGCCAGTAGTATATCCGGGAGGGCCGATAATGAGCAGTTCTTC	CASSISGRADNEQFF
NA	NA	TRBV5-1	TRBJ2-7	TGCGCCAGCAGCTTGGCCAAGGGGTGGTACGAGCAGTACTTC	CASSLAKGWYEQYF
NA	NA	TRBV27	TRBJ2-1	TGTGCCAGCAGTCCGACAGGGGAGATCGGGAGGACACGGAATGAGCAGTTCTTC	CASSPTGEIGRTRNEQFF
few	TRBD1	TRBV7-2	TRBJ1-4	TGTGCCAGCAGCACCGACAGGGGTCAGAGTGAAAAACTGTTTTTT	CASSTDRGQSEKLFF
few	TRBD2	TRBV5-4	TRBJ2-1	TGTGCCAGCAGCTTAGGAGGTAGCGGGAGGACCTACAATGAGCAGTTCTTC	CASSLGGSGRTYNEQFF
once	TRBD2	TRBV30	TRBJ2-1	TGTGCCTGGCGGGGACTAGCGGGAGTAGGTGAGCAGTTCTTC	CAWRGLAGVGEQFF
NA	NA	TRBV5-1	TRBJ2-7	TGCGCCAGCAGCTCAAAAGACCGGGACAACTCCTACGAGCAGTACTTC	CASSSKDRDNSYEQYF
NA	NA	TRBV9	TRBJ2-7	TGTGCCAGCAGCCTAAGCCCGGGACAAAGGGACGAGCAGTACTTC	CASSLSPGQRDEQYF
NA	NA	TRBV19	TRBJ1-3	TGTGCCAGTAGTATTCGGAACTCTGGAAACACCATATATTTT	CASSIRNSGNTIYF
few	NA	TRBV28	TRBJ2-7	TGTGCCAGCAGTTTATTAAGACACGAGCAGTACTTC	CASSLLRHEQYF
NA	NA	TRBV6-6	TRBJ2-3	TGTGCCAGCAGCAATGGGGATTATCCACGAGATACGCAGTATTTT	CASSNGDYPRDTQYF
NA	TRBD1	TRBV29-1	TRBJ2-5	TGCAGCGTAGAACAGGGGGCTGAGACCCAGTACTTC	CSVEQGAETQYF